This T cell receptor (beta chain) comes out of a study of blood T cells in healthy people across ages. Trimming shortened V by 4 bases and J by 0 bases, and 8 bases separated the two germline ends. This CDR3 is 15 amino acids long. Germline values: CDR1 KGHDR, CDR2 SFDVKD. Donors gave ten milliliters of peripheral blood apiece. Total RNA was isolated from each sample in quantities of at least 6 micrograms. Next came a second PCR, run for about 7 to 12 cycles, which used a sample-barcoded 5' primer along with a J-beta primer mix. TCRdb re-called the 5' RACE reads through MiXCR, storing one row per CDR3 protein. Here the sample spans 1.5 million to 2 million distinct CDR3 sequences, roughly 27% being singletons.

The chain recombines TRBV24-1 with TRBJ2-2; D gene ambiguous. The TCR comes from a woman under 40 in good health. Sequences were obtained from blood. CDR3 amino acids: CATSDQTSNTGELFF. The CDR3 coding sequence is TGTGCCACCAGTGACCAGACATCGAACACCGGGGAGCTGTTTTTT.